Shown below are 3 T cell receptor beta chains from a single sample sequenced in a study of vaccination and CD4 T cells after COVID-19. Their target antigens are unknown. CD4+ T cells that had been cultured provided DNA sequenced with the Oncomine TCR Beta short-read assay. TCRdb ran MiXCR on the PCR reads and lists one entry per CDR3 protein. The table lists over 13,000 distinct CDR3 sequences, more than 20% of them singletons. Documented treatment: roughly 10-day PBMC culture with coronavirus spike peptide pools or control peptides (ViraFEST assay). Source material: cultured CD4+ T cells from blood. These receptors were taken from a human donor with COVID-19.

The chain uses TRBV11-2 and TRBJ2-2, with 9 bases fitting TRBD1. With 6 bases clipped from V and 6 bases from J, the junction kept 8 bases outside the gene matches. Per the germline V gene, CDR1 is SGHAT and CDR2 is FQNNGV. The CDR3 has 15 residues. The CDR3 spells CASRRGTGFSGELFF. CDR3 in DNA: TGTGCCAGCAGGAGGGGGACAGGGTTTTCCGGGGAGCTGTTTTTT.

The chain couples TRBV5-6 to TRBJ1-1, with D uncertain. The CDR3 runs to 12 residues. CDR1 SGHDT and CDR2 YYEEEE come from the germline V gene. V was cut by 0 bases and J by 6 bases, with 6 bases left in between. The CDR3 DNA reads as TGTGCCAGCAGCTTGGCACGCGCTGAAGCTTTCTTT. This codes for CASSLARAEAFF.

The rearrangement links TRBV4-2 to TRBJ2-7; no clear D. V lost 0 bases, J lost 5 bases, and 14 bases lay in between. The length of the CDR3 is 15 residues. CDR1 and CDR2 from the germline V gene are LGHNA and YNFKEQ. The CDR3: CASSQELSVVHEQYF. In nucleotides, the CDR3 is TGTGCCAGCAGCCAAGAACTTAGTGTGGTCCACGAGCAGTACTTC.